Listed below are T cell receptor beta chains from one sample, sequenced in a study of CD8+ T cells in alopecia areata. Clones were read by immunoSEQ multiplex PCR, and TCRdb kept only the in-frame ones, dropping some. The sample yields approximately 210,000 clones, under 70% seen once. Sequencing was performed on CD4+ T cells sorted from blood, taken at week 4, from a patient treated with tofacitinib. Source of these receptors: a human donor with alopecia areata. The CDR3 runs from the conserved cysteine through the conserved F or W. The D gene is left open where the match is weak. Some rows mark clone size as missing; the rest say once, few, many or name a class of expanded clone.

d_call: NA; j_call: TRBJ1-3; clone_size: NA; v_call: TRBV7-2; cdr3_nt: TGTGCCAGCACCCTCCGACAGTCCATGGGAAACACCATATATTTT; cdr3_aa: CASTLRQSMGNTIYF
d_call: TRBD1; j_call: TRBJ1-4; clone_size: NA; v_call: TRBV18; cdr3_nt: TGTGCCAGCTCACCAAAGCGGACAGGGGATGAAAAACTGTTTTTT; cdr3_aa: CASSPKRTGDEKLFF
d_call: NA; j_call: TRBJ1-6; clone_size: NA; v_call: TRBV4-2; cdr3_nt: TGTGCCAGCAGCCAAGATGAACCGGGGGGTGGTTCACCCCTCCACTTT; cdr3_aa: CASSQDEPGGGSPLHF
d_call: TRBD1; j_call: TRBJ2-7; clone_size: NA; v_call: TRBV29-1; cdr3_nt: TGCAGCGTTGAAGCCCAGGGGGCAGGCGAGCAGTACTTC; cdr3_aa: CSVEAQGAGEQYF
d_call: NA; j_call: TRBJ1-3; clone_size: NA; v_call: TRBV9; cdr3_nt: TGTGCCAGCAGCCCCGGACTACTGGTTGGAAACACCATATATTTT; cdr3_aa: CASSPGLLVGNTIYF
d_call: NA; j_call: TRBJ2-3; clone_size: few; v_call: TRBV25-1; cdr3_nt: TGTGCCAGCAGTGATGTGGGGTTCACAGATACGCAGTATTTT; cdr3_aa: CASSDVGFTDTQYF
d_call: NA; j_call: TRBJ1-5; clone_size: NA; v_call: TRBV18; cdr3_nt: TGTGCCAGCTCACGAGGAGGGAGCAATCAGCCCCAGCATTTT; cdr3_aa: CASSRGGSNQPQHF
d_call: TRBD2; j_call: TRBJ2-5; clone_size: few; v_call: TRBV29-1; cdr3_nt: TGCAGCGGCCCGGGACTAGCTAAAGAGACCCAGTACTTC; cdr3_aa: CSGPGLAKETQYF
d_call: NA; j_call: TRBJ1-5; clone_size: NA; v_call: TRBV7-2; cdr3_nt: TGTGCCAGCAGCTCGGACGTGAATCAGCCCCAGCATTTT; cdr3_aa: CASSSDVNQPQHF
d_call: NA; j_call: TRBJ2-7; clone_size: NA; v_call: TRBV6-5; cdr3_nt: TGTGCCAGCATGTCGGCCGATACCTACGAGCAGTACTTC; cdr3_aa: CASMSADTYEQYF
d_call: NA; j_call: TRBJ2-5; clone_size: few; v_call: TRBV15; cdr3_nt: TGTGCCACCAGCAGAGATCGAGGGCAAGAGACCCAGTACTTC; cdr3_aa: CATSRDRGQETQYF
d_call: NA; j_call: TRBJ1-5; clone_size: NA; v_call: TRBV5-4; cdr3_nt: TGTGCCAGCAGCTTGGGAGGAGTTTTAGATCAGCCCCAGCATTTT; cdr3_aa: CASSLGGVLDQPQHF
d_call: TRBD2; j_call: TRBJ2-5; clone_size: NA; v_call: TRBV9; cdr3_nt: TGTGCCAGCAGCCCTCCTAGCGGGGGGGCAGAGACCCAGTACTTC; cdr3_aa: CASSPPSGGAETQYF
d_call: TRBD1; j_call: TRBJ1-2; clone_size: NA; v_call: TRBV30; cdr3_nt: TGTGCCATAACCCAGGGACAGCTCTATGGCTACACCTTC; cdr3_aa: CAITQGQLYGYTF
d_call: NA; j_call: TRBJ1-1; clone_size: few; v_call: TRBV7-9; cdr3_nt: TGTGCCAGCACCGTCTGGGGGGCGGACACTGAAGCTTTCTTT; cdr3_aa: CASTVWGADTEAFF
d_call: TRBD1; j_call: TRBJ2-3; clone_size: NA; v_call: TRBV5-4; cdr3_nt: TGTGCCAGCAGCCGACAGGGACCCACAGATACGCAGTATTTT; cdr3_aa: CASSRQGPTDTQYF
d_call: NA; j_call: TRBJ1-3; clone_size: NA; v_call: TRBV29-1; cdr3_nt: TGCAGCGGGCAAAGGGACGGGCAAAACACCATATATTTT; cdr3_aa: CSGQRDGQNTIYF
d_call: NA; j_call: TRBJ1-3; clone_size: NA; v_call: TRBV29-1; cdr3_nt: TGCAGCGCCGGGGGGTCATTCTCTGGAAACACCATATATTTT; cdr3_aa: CSAGGSFSGNTIYF
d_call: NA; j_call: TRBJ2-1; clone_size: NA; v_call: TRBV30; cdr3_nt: TGTGCCTGGACCCCGGCAGGGAACAATGAGCAGTTCTTC; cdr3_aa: CAWTPAGNNEQFF
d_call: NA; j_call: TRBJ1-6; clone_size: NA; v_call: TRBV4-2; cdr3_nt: TGTGCCAGCAGCCAAGACCCGGGGATCTATAATTCACCCCTCCACTTT; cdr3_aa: CASSQDPGIYNSPLHF
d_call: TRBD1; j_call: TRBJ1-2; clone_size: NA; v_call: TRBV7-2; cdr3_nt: TGTGCCAGCAGCTTAGGAGGACAGGGAACTAACTATGGCTACACCTTC; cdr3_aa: CASSLGGQGTNYGYTF
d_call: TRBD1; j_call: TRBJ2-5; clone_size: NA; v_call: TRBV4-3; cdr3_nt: TGCGCCAGCAGCCAAAGGGCCGGGACAGGTGGAGAGACCCAGTACTTC; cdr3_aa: CASSQRAGTGGETQYF
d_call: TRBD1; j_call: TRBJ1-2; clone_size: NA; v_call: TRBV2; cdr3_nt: TGTGCCAGCAGTAGCCGGACAGGGGGCCCTTCGTATGGCTACACCTTC; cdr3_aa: CASSSRTGGPSYGYTF
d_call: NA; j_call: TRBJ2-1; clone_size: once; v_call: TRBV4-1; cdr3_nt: TGCGCCAGCAGCCAAGGGGGTAGCGGAGCCTCCTACAATGAGCAGTTCTTC; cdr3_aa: CASSQGGSGASYNEQFF
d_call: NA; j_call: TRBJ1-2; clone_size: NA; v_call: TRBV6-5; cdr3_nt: TGTGCCAGCAGTTATTACCAGGGGACGCCTGGCTACACCTTC; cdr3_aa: CASSYYQGTPGYTF
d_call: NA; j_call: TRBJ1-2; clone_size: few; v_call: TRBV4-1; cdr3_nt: TGCGCCAGCAGCCAAGATTCCTTGGACTATGGCTACACCTTC; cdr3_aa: CASSQDSLDYGYTF
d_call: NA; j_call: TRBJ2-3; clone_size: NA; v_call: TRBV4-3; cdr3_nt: TGCGCCAGCAGCCAAGAAGGCGGGGGCCTCACAGATACGCAGTATTTT; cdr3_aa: CASSQEGGGLTDTQYF
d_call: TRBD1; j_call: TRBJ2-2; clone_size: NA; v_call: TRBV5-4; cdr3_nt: TGTGCCAGCAGCTCCCGCCTTGCGACAGGGGGTCCCGGGGAGCTGTTTTTT; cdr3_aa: CASSSRLATGGPGELFF
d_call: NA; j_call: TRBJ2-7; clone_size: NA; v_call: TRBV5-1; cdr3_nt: TGCGCCAGCAGTCGGGAACGGGGGCACGAGCAGTACTTC; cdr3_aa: CASSRERGHEQYF
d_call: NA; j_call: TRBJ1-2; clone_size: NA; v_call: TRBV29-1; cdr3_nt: TGCAGCGTTGGGTGGGGACGGGCTGGCTACACCTTC; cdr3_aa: CSVGWGRAGYTF
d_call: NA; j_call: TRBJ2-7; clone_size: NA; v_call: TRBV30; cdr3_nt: TGTGCCTGGGCCTCGGGGGACGAGCAGTACTTC; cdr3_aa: CAWASGDEQYF
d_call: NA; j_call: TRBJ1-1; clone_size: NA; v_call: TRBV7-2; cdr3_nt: TGTGCCAGCAGCTTAGCGGGGGCCCCTGAAGCTTTCTTT; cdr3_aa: CASSLAGAPEAFF
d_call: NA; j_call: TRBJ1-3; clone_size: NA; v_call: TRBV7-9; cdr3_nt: TGTGCCAGCAGCCGACCAGGGGTGGGAAACACCATATATTTT; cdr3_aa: CASSRPGVGNTIYF
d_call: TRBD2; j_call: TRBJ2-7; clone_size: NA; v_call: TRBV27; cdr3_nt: TGTGCCAGCAGGCCCTTCAACTTAGCGGGTCCCTACGAGCAGTACTTC; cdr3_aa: CASRPFNLAGPYEQYF
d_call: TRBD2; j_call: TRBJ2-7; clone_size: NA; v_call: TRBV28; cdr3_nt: TGTGCCAGCAGTCCCCCGACTAGCGGGGGAAATTCCTACGAGCAGTACTTC; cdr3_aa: CASSPPTSGGNSYEQYF
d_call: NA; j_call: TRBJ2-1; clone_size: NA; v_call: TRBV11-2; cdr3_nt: TGTGCCAGCAGCCAGACAGAGTACAATGAGCAGTTCTTC; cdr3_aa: CASSQTEYNEQFF
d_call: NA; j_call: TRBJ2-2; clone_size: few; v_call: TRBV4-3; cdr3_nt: TGCGCCAGCAGCCAAGATGAAGGGGCCCCCGGGGAGCTGTTTTTT; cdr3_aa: CASSQDEGAPGELFF
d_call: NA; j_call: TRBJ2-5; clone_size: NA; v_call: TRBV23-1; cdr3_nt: TGCGCCAGCAGTCCACCATCAGGGCGGCGGAAAGAGACCCAGTACTTC; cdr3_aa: CASSPPSGRRKETQYF
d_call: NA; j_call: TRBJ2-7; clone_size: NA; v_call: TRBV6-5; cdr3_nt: TGTGCCAGCAGTTATTCTAGGGGATCCGAGCAGTACTTC; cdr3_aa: CASSYSRGSEQYF
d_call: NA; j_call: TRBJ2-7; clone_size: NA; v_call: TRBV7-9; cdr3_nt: TGTGCCAGCAGCCCCCAGTCTTCCTCCTACGAGCAGTACTTC; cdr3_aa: CASSPQSSSYEQYF
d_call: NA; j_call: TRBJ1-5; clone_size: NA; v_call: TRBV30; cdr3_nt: TGTGCCTGGAGTACAGGGCCTGATCAGCCCCAGCATTTT; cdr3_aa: CAWSTGPDQPQHF
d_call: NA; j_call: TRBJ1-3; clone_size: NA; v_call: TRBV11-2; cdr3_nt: TGTGCCAGCAGCCCCCTGACTGGAAACACCATATATTTT; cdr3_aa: CASSPLTGNTIYF
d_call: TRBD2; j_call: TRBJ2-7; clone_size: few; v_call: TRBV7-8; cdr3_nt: TGTGCCAGCAGCTTAGGCCTAGGGACTACTAGCGAGCAGTACTTC; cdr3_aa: CASSLGLGTTSEQYF
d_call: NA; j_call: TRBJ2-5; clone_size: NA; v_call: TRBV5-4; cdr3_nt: TGTGCCAGCAGCGTGTTTACGATGGGGGGAGAGACCCAGTACTTC; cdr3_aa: CASSVFTMGGETQYF
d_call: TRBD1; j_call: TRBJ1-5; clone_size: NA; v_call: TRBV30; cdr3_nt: TGTGCCTGGGCCCCGGACAGGTTAGGGCCCCAGCATTTT; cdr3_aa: CAWAPDRLGPQHF
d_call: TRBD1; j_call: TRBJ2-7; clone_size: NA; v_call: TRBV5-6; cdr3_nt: TGTGCCAGCAGCCGACAGGGGATATCCTACGAGCAGTACTTC; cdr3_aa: CASSRQGISYEQYF
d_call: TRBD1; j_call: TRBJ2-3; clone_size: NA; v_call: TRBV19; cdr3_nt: TGTGCCAGTAGTAGGGGACAGTTCACAGATACGCAGTATTTT; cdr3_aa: CASSRGQFTDTQYF
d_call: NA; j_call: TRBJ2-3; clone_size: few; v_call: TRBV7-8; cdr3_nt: TGTGCCAGCAGCCCCTGGCGATTTGGGGGAGATACGCAGTATTTT; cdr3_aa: CASSPWRFGGDTQYF
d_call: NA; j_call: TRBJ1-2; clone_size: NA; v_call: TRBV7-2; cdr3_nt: TGTGCCAGCAGCTCCCGTCTTGGGGGGGATGGCTACACCTTC; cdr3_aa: CASSSRLGGDGYTF
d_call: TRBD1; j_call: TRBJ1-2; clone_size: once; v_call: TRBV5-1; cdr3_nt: TGCGCCAGCAGCGGGACAGGGAGCGACTATGGCTACACCTTC; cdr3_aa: CASSGTGSDYGYTF
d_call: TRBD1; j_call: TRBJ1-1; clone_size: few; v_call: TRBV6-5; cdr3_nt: TGTGCCAGCGGACGGACAGGGATGAACACTGAAGCTTTCTTT; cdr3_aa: CASGRTGMNTEAFF
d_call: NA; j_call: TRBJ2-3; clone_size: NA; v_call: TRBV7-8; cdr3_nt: TGTGCCAGCAGCTTTGGGGGGCCCACAGATACGCAGTATTTT; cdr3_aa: CASSFGGPTDTQYF